This TCR beta chain was identified in a study of T cell responses to AZD1222 COVID-19 vaccine. Overall study context: Second doses were pooled across both intervals (about 4 or about 12 weeks).

Whole-study results and caveats: Without day 14 samples, only post-peak T cell repertoires were studied. The donors showed a predominance of white British ancestry and of females, with possible underestimation of clonal diversity.

Data came from immunoSEQ multiplex PCR; TCRdb stores just in-frame clones and leaves some out. Found here are about 140,000 clones, 92% of them singletons; the top ten hold approximately 3.4%. About this clone itself: Its matching antigen is unknown.

The receptor's source is an adult in good health. The material was peripheral blood, obtained on day 0 of AZD1222 vaccination.

CDR3 in amino acids: CASSLRSGVYNEQFF. The DNA of the CDR3 is TGTGCCAGCAGTTTACGAAGCGGGGTCTACAATGAGCAGTTCTTC. The V call is TRBV28, the J call TRBJ2-1, with 7 bases that match TRBD2. The CDR3 spans 15 residues. The germline V gene encodes CDR1 MDHEN and CDR2 SYDVKM. J was trimmed by 3 bases and V by 2 bases; bases with no gene match: 4.